What follows is one T cell receptor beta chain and its context. What it recognizes is unknown. The data are from a study of cytomegalovirus exposure and HLA in healthy donors. Study as a whole: Earlier, some 180 million T cells were analyzed, and over 95 million unique TCR beta sequences were found among them.

V dropped 4 bases and J dropped 4; count of bases not matched to a gene: 5. The CDR3 is made up of 14 amino acids. Germline lookup yields CDR1 SGHTA and CDR2 FQGNSA. Study-wide results and limits: For cytomegalovirus status, the classifier reportedly gave diagnoses with high specificity and sensitivity. The authors excluded some V segments, including TRBV6-2 and TRBV6-3, as indistinguishable.

Vbeta (60) and Jbeta (13) primers were used in the PCR. Here immunoSEQ multiplex PCR was the method, and the copy in TCRdb shows in-frame clones only, minus some. Of about 120,000 clones in the sample, 9.5% were seen once. Sequencing was carried out using PBMCs. The V call is TRBV7-2, the J call TRBJ1-1; TRBD1 matches 8 bases. The clonotype originates from a man aged 25 to 40 in good health and CMV-seronegative. As DNA, the CDR3 is TGTGCCAGCAGCTCAAGGGGACAGGCCACTGAAGCTTTCTTT. Its protein product is CASSSRGQATEAFF.